A selection of T cell receptor beta chains follows, all from one sample in a study of beta chain features in type 1 diabetes. The data were produced by immunoSEQ multiplex PCR, yet TCRdb's version contains in-frame clones alone and is incomplete. The sample yields a few hundred thousand clones, 15% seen once. Sequenced: naive CD4+ T cells from blood. The source of these receptors is a man aged 18 to 29 with type 1 diabetes. Both conserved end residues are part of each CDR3. A D gene is named only where the DNA matches it firmly. Size is stated for part of the rows, as once, few or many counts, or as a class when the clone is expanded.

v_gene,d_gene,abundance,j_gene,CDR3aa,CDR3nt
TRBV5-4,TRBD2,-,TRBJ2-3,CASTSRTSTDTQYF,TGTGCCAGCACCTCCCGGACTAGCACCGATACGCAGTATTTT
TRBV5-1,TRBD2,few,TRBJ2-3,CASSSSLAVATDTQYF,TGCGCCAGCAGCTCGTCTCTAGCGGTAGCCACAGATACGCAGTATTTT
TRBV23-1,-,-,TRBJ2-3,CASSQHLARSTDTQYF,TGCGCCAGCAGTCAACACCTAGCGCGGAGCACAGATACGCAGTATTTT
TRBV7-2,TRBD1,few,TRBJ1-3,CASSQGGLSGNTIYF,TGTGCCAGCAGCCAGGGGGGACTCTCTGGAAACACCATATATTTT
TRBV28,TRBD1,few,TRBJ1-2,CASSGQGFRGYTF,TGTGCCAGCAGCGGACAGGGGTTTCGAGGCTACACCTTC
TRBV6-5,TRBD1,few,TRBJ2-1,CASRRQGNEQFF,TGTGCCAGCAGGAGACAGGGGAATGAGCAGTTCTTC
TRBV5-1,TRBD1,-,TRBJ2-3,CASSLVNRDRDTQYF,TGCGCCAGCAGCTTGGTAAACAGGGACAGAGATACGCAGTATTTT
TRBV6-1,TRBD1,few,TRBJ1-5,CASSEDRGDQPQHF,TGTGCCAGCAGTGAAGACAGGGGGGACCAGCCCCAGCATTTT
TRBV5-1,-,few,TRBJ2-5,CASSLAPPVETQYF,TGCGCCAGCAGCTTGGCCCCCCCGGTGGAGACCCAGTACTTC
TRBV30,-,-,TRBJ2-3,CAWSVRRGKTDTQYF,TGTGCCTGGAGTGTACGCAGGGGAAAGACAGATACGCAGTATTTT
TRBV29-1,TRBD1,few,TRBJ1-2,CSVQEGAGDGYTF,TGCAGCGTTCAGGAGGGGGCAGGAGATGGCTACACCTTC
TRBV28,-,few,TRBJ2-3,CASMRDTQYF,TGTGCCAGCATGAGAGATACGCAGTATTTT
TRBV9,-,-,TRBJ2-7,CASSVDAKRGSYEQYF,TGTGCCAGCAGCGTAGACGCTAAAAGGGGCTCCTACGAGCAGTACTTC
TRBV30,-,few,TRBJ1-6,CAWSVQGPHGPLHF,TGTGCCTGGAGTGTACAGGGTCCCCACGGGCCCCTCCACTTT
TRBV18,-,few,TRBJ1-2,CASSSDSNYGYTF,TGTGCCAGCTCATCAGACAGTAACTATGGCTACACCTTC
TRBV29-1,TRBD1,few,TRBJ1-2,CSVDPTAGTGSGYTF,TGCAGCGTTGACCCAACCGCCGGGACAGGGTCAGGGTACACCTTC
TRBV9,-,few,TRBJ1-1,CARAVLAGSTEAFF,TGTGCCAGAGCGGTCTTGGCGGGGAGCACTGAAGCTTTCTTT
TRBV11-2,-,-,TRBJ2-5,CASSPQRETQYF,TGTGCCAGCAGCCCCCAGCGGGAGACCCAGTACTTC
TRBV20-1,TRBD2,-,TRBJ2-3,CSALADTQYF,TGCAGTGCACTAGCGGATACGCAGTATTTT
TRBV10-2,TRBD1,-,TRBJ1-1,CASSHWTGPIPAEAFF,TGCGCCAGCAGTCACTGGACAGGGCCGATCCCCGCCGAAGCTTTCTTT
TRBV7-2,TRBD2,-,TRBJ2-1,CASSLASTGGPWEQFF,TGTGCCAGCAGCTTAGCGTCGACGGGGGGGCCTTGGGAGCAGTTCTTC
TRBV14,-,-,TRBJ1-2,CASSPAPGYGYTF,TGTGCCAGCAGCCCGGCCCCGGGGTATGGCTACACCTTC
TRBV6-5,TRBD1,-,TRBJ1-5,CASSYRGQNSNQPQHF,TGTGCCAGCAGTTACAGGGGACAGAATAGCAATCAGCCCCAGCATTTT
TRBV14,-,-,TRBJ1-1,CASSQAYTEAFF,TGTGCCAGCAGCCAGGCCTACACTGAAGCTTTCTTT
TRBV7-9,-,few,TRBJ2-7,CASSLESYEQYF,TGTGCCAGCAGCTTGGAGTCCTACGAGCAGTACTTC
TRBV9,TRBD1,few,TRBJ1-4,CASSATGVPTNEKLFF,TGTGCCAGCAGCGCAACAGGGGTTCCAACTAATGAAAAACTGTTTTTT